The clone carrying this T cell receptor beta chain has only a few counts. Its antigen remains unidentified. This sample was included in a study of T cell repertoires in cytomegalovirus infection. Study summary: Public signatures in TCR beta pointed to CMV infection and matching HLA type.

TCRdb itself ran the reads through MiXCR, one entry per CDR3 protein. Here the sample spans roughly 130,000 distinct CDR3 sequences, 20% to 30% being singletons. V dropped 4 bases and J dropped 6 bases, with 11 bases sitting between them. The CDR3 spans 13 residues. CDR1 is LGHNA, CDR2 YNFKEQ, per germline. Findings of the study overall: Cumulative public TCR beta family frequency identified carriers of CMV plus the relevant HLA. Ex vivo, HLA-C-restricted CMV-specific TCR beta clonotypes prevailed over the rest of the response.

Sequencing used PBMCs, sequenced either directly or after in vitro stimulation (not recorded which). The TCR originated in a human donor in good health (CMV status not recorded). Some clones in this sample may be carry-over from other donors' samples. The chain recombines TRBV4-2 with TRBJ2-3, with D possibly TRBD2 on 5 matching bases. This CDR3 reads CASSPQTGDTQYF. In nucleotides, the CDR3 is TGTGCCAGCAGCCCTCAAACGGGGGATACGCAGTATTTT.